This TCR beta chain was identified during a study of shared clonotypes between healthy human individuals. Findings and limits, study-wide: Blood was the sole source, and tissue repertoires probably differ. Rarefaction curves obtained for sorted subsets showed sequencing incomplete despite large depth.

Subsets obtained from CD4+ cells comprised CD45RA+ naive and CD45RA-negative memory cells. Researchers ran the assay at a deep level. Sequencing was performed with immunoSEQ multiplex PCR; in TCRdb, only in-frame clones are kept and a portion is missing. Among some 1 million clones, around 76% were seen once, and the ten largest hold roughly 1.4%. Germline loops: CDR1 DFQATT, CDR2 SNEGSKA (reference sequence). V shed 3 bases and J shed 4 bases, with 6 bases lying between them. This CDR3 is built from 11 residues. To note about this clone: The antigen is undetermined.

This receptor was obtained from a young man in good health. The sample comprised memory CD4+ T cells sorted from blood. Subset noted: CD45RA-negative fraction. This rearrangement joins TRBV20-1 to TRBJ2-5; perhaps TRBD2 as D (6 bases). CDR3 in amino acids: CSASGRETQYF. The CDR3 region has the DNA TGCAGTGCTAGCGGGAGAGAGACCCAGTACTTC.